One and the same sample provided the 16 T cell receptor beta chains below, sequenced in a study of Graves' ophthalmopathy and Graves' hyperthyroidism. The sequenced template was RNA, covering the TCR beta CDR3 region. An opening RT-PCR round employed HTBI primers and preceded a second-round multiplex PCR. TCRdb ran MiXCR on the multiplex PCR reads and lists one entry per CDR3 protein. The repertoire consists of 350,000 to 450,000 distinct CDR3 sequences, with around 16% occurring once and the leading ten covering roughly 1.6%. The sample consisted of peripheral blood. Source of these receptors: a woman aged 18-35 years with Graves' ophthalmopathy.

This clonotype was seen at least ten times. The V call is TRBV12-3 or TRBV12-4, the J call TRBJ2-2, with no clear D. CDR3 length: 13 amino acids. Trimming took off 6 bases at V and 8 bases at J, with 13 bases between the two ends. CDR3 protein: CASSLRNRGELFF. CDR3 nucleotide sequence: TGTGCCAGCAGCCTCCGGAATCGAGGGGAGCTGTTTTTT.

This clonotype was detected ten times or more. V usage is TRBV28 and J usage is TRBJ1-3; D perhaps matches TRBD1 (5 bases). V was pared by 3 bases and J by 4 bases, with 10 bases between. Germline CDR1 and CDR2: MDHEN and SYDVKM. CDR3 length equals 14 residues. For the CDR3, the DNA is TGTGCCAGCAGTTTTCGGGGGGGAGGAAACACCATATATTTT. Encoded protein: CASSFRGGGNTIYF. The whole variable domain, remainder taken from reference TRBV28 and TRBJ1-3, is DVKVTQSSRYLVKRTGEKVFLECVQDMDHENMFWYRQDPGLGLRLIYFSYDVKMKEKGDIPEGYSVSREKKERFSLILESASTNQTSMYLCASSFRGGGNTIYFGEGSWLTVV.

This clonotype showed up many times. A single base separates this from a much larger clone, so it may be a read error. The V and J genes are TRBV28 and TRBJ1-5, with D perhaps matching TRBD1 (5 bases). The CDR3 has 13 amino acids. V gave up 6 bases and J gave up 2 bases, with 8 bases separating them. Germline assignment: CDR1 MDHEN and CDR2 SYDVKM. The CDR3, as DNA: TGTGCCAGCAGGGGACGGGGCAATCAGCCCCAGCATTTT. The encoded protein is CASRGRGNQPQHF.

In DNA form, the CDR3 reads TGTGCCAGCAAACTGGGACATTCGAACACTGAAGCTTTCTTT. Amino acid sequence: CASKLGHSNTEAFF. The chain employs TRBV7-3 and TRBJ1-1; maybe TRBD1 (6 bases). CDR1 and CDR2 from the germline V gene are SGHTA and FQGTGA. V was pared by 7 bases and J by 1 base, with 13 bases between. The CDR3 totals 14 residues.

The V and J genes are TRBV12-3 or TRBV12-4 and TRBJ2-5; no firm D call. Trimming removed 4 bases at V and 5 bases at J, with 11 bases between. The CDR3 runs to 13 residues. CDR3 region: CASSSSGWETQYF. CDR3 nucleotides: TGTGCCAGCAGTTCTTCCGGGTGGGAGACCCAGTACTTC.

This clonotype was detected ten times or more. The V and J genes are TRBV18 and TRBJ1-6, with 8 bases matching TRBD1. Trimming cost V 3 bases and J 10 bases; bases outside gene matches: 5. The CDR3 spans 14 residues. Germline lookup yields CDR1 KGHSH and CDR2 LQKENI. Here the CDR3 reads CASSPDRGHSPLHF. CDR3 DNA sequence: TGTGCCAGCTCACCTGACAGGGGACACTCACCCCTCCACTTT.

At least ten counts were recorded for this clonotype. V and J are TRBV5-1 and TRBJ2-2; 8 positions agree with TRBD1. The V gene's germline CDR1 is SGHRS and CDR2 YFSETQ. Trimming cost V 3 bases and J 2 bases; bases outside gene matches: 3. This CDR3 has 15 amino acids. The CDR3 here is CASSSGTGNTGELFF. CDR3 DNA sequence: TGCGCCAGCAGCTCCGGGACAGGTAACACCGGGGAGCTGTTTTTT.

This clonotype was seen many times. The chain recombines TRBV30 with TRBJ2-7; D unclear. Germline loops: CDR1 GTSNPN, CDR2 SVGIG (reference sequence). This CDR3 comprises 12 residues. V was cut by 3 bases and J by 6 bases, with 12 bases left in between. Here the CDR3 reads CAWSPALGEQYF. CDR3 in DNA: TGTGCCTGGAGCCCAGCTTTGGGCGAGCAGTACTTC.

This chain uses TRBV6-1 with TRBJ1-5; D is uncertain. The V and J ends lost 5 bases and 0 bases respectively, with 11 bases between them. In germline, CDR1 is MNHNS, CDR2 SASEGT. The CDR3 is 15 residues long. The chain's CDR3 is CASSIPRDSNQPQHF. Here the CDR3 DNA reads TGTGCCAGCAGTATTCCCCGGGATAGCAATCAGCCCCAGCATTTT.

This clonotype was seen repeatedly, ten times or more. The V gene is TRBV7-2, the J gene TRBJ2-5; D gene uncertain. This CDR3 is built from 12 residues. Trimming took 3 bases from V and 4 from J, leaving 6 bases between them. Looked up from germline, CDR1 is SGHTA and CDR2 is FQGNSA. The CDR3 region has the DNA TGTGCCAGCAGCTTTAGTCTAGAGACCCAGTACTTC. Its protein is CASSFSLETQYF.

The gene calls are TRBV20-1 and TRBJ2-5; D is uncertain. Germline CDR1 reads DFQATT; CDR2 reads SNEGSKA (reference sequence). The length of the CDR3 is 13 residues. V was trimmed by 2 bases and J by 5 bases, leaving 12 bases between them. In nucleotides, the CDR3 is TGCAGTGCTAGAATGTTTATGGGGGAGACCCAGTACTTC. This gives the protein CSARMFMGETQYF.

This clonotype was detected ten times or more. V and J are TRBV7-2 and TRBJ2-7; no clear D. CDR1 and CDR2 from the germline V gene are SGHTA and FQGNSA. CDR3 length: 14 amino acids. V lost 0 bases and J lost 6, with 12 bases in between. The CDR3 sequence: CASSLAPGVGEQYF. CDR3 coding DNA: TGTGCCAGCAGCTTAGCCCCAGGTGTTGGCGAGCAGTACTTC. Variable domain in full (rest from reference TRBV7-2 and TRBJ2-7): GAGVSQSPSNKVTEKGKDVELRCDPISGHTALYWYRQSLGQGLEFLIYFQGNSAPDKSGLPSDRFSAERTGGSVSTLTIQRTQQEDSAVYLCASSLAPGVGEQYFGPGTRLTVT.

This clonotype was detected many times. The chain carries TRBV12-3 or TRBV12-4 and TRBJ2-4, with D unresolved. The CDR3 runs 13 residues. V was clipped by 8 bases and J by 0 bases, with 8 bases between them. The CDR3 reads CASGTIAKNIQYF. CDR3 coding DNA: TGTGCCAGCGGCACAATAGCCAAAAACATTCAGTACTTC.

The sample holds many counts of this clonotype. This CDR3 is CASSYHARRGLSSYEQYF. The CDR3 DNA is TGTGCCAGCAGTTATCACGCTCGACGGGGACTGAGCTCCTACGAGCAGTACTTC. V usage is TRBV6-2 or TRBV6-3 and J usage is TRBJ2-7, with D perhaps matching TRBD2 (6 bases). Deletions cut 3 bases from V and 0 bases from J, with 21 bases between. Germline CDR1 reads MNHEY; CDR2 reads SVGEGT. CDR3 length: 18 residues.

This clonotype has a count of ten or more. J is TRBJ2-5 and V is TRBV20-1, with 15 bases matching TRBD2. Germline V gives CDR1 DFQATT, CDR2 SNEGSKA (reference sequence). This CDR3 is 17 amino acids long. Germline trimming cut 0 bases from V and 4 bases from J; bases unmatched to any gene: 6. This CDR3 is CSARDPRTSGGAETQYF. The CDR3 bases are TGCAGTGCTAGAGATCCCAGGACTAGCGGGGGGGCAGAGACCCAGTACTTC.

This clonotype was detected many times. A much larger clone is a single base away; this may be a read error. This chain connects TRBV2 to TRBJ1-5; no reliable D call. The germline V gene encodes CDR1 SNHLY and CDR2 FYNNEI. This CDR3 region has 14 residues. V lost 6 bases and J 4 bases, leaving 13 bases between the germline ends. CDR3 DNA: TGTGCCAGCAGCCGTAGGACGAGTAATCAGCCCCAGCATTTT. Translation: CASSRRTSNQPQHF.